This T cell receptor beta chain appears in the sequencing data of a study of blood T cell repertoires in COVID-19. Study details: The United States, Italy and Spain provided the acute and convalescent COVID-19 samples. The cDNA or gDNA used as material had been derived from T cells, B-cell-depleted T cells, or PBMCs.

The CDR3 is 13 amino acids. The germline V gene encodes CDR1 MDHEN and CDR2 SYDVKM. The trim removed 9 bases at V and 8 bases at J, leaving 11 bases unmatched. Clones were sequenced by immunoSEQ multiplex PCR, and TCRdb holds only the in-frame ones, with some missing. Among about 300,000 clones listed, 85% were seen once. Adults between roughly 18 and 90 years of age took part from 24 US areas. The TCR originated in a woman aged 25 to 39 who had been exposed to COVID-19. The chain couples TRBV28 to TRBJ1-2; 8 bases map to TRBD1. Sequenced: PBMCs or T cells enriched from blood (not recorded which). CDR3 residues: CASWLDRGNGYTF. Here the CDR3 DNA reads TGTGCCAGTTGGCTTGACAGGGGAAACGGCTACACCTTC.